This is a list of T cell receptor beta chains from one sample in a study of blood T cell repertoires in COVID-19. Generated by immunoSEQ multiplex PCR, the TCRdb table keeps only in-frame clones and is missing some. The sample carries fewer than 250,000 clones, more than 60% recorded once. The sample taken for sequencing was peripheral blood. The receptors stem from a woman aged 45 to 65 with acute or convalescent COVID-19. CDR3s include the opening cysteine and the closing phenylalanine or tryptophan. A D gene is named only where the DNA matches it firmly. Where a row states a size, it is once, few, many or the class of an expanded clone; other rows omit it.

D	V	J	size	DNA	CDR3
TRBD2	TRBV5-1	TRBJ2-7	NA	TGCGCCAGCAGCTTGGCGGGGGGATCCACCTACGAGCAGTACTTC	CASSLAGGSTYEQYF
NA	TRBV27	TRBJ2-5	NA	TGTGCCAGCAGTTTAGGACTCAAGTACCAAGAGACCCAGTACTTC	CASSLGLKYQETQYF
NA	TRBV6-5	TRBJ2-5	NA	TGTGCCAGCAGTCCCCGGACTGTACAAGAGACCCAGTACTTC	CASSPRTVQETQYF
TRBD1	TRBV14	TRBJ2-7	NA	TGTGCCAGCAGCACCGGGACAGGGCTCTACGAGCAGTACTTC	CASSTGTGLYEQYF
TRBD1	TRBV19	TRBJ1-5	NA	TGTGCCAGTAGTGTCCCGGGACAGGGGAATCAGCCCCAGCATTTT	CASSVPGQGNQPQHF
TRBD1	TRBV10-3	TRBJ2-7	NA	TGTGCCATCAGTGAAGCCGGGACAGGGGGAGAAGAGCAGTACTTC	CAISEAGTGGEEQYF
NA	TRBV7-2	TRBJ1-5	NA	TGTGCCAGCAGCTCCGTCAATCAGCCCCAGCATTTT	CASSSVNQPQHF
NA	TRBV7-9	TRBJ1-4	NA	TGTGCCAGCACCATCCCGGGACACGGCCGCGGAAAACTGTTTTTT	CASTIPGHGRGKLFF
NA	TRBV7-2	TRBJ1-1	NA	TGTGCCAGCAGTTACAGGGCCGGGACTGAAGCTTTCTTT	CASSYRAGTEAFF
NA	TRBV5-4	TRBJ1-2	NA	TGTGCCAGCAGCGTAGGACACGATCTCTATGGCTACACCTTC	CASSVGHDLYGYTF
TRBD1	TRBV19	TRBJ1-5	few	TGTGCCAGTAGTAGCAGGGGGCTAAGCAATCAGCCCCAGCATTTT	CASSSRGLSNQPQHF
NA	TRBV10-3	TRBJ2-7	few	TGTGCCATCAGTGATAACTACGAGCAGTACTTC	CAISDNYEQYF
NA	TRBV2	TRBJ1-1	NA	TGTGCCAGCAGTTTACAGGGACGGGACACTGAAGCTTTCTTT	CASSLQGRDTEAFF
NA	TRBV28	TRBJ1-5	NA	TGTGCCAGCAGATTCAGGGGTAACAATCAGCCCCAGCATTTT	CASRFRGNNQPQHF
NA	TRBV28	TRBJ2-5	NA	TGTGCCAGCAGTTTCCCGGGACAAGAACGCGGGGAGACCCAGTACTTC	CASSFPGQERGETQYF
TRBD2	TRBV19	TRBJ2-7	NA	TGTGCCAGTAGTATAGATCAAACTAGCGGGAAACCCTCCTACGAGCAGTACTTC	CASSIDQTSGKPSYEQYF
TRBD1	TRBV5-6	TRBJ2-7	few	TGTGCCAGCAGCTCGGGACCGGGACAGGGGGCCCGGGAGCAGTACTTC	CASSSGPGQGAREQYF
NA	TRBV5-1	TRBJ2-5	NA	TGCGCCAGCAGATCAACTGGCGGCAGTGAAGAGACCCAGTACTTC	CASRSTGGSEETQYF
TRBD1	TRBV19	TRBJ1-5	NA	TGTGCCAGTAGTCCCGGACAGGGGGCAGGCAATCAGCCCCAGCATTTT	CASSPGQGAGNQPQHF
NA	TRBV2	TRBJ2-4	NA	TGTGCCAGCAGCAGCGACGGTGGGGCCAAAAACATTCAGTACTTC	CASSSDGGAKNIQYF
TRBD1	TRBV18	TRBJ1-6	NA	TGTGCCAGCTCCCGAGACAGGGGCACTCTCCACTTT	CASSRDRGTLHF
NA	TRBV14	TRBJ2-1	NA	TGTGCCAGCAGGGCAACAGGGCCTCGCGGGGAGCAGTTCTTC	CASRATGPRGEQFF
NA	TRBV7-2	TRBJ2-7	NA	TGTGCCAGCAGCCCCCGCGGGCAGGTTCCATCTAACGAGCAGTACTTC	CASSPRGQVPSNEQYF
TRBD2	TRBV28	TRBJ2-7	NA	TGTGCCAGCACCCAGCCGGGACTAGCGGGAAGCTACGAGCAGTACTTC	CASTQPGLAGSYEQYF
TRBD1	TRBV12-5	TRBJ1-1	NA	TGTGCTAGTGGAACGACAGGGGGAGGGACTGAAGCTTTCTTT	CASGTTGGGTEAFF
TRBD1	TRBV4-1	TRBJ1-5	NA	TGCGCCAGCAGCCAAGATATCCTAAGGGACAGGGATCAGCCCCAGCATTTT	CASSQDILRDRDQPQHF
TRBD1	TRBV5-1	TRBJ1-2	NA	TGCGCCAGCAGCTTGGAGGGGCAGGGGGACAACTATGGCTACACCTTC	CASSLEGQGDNYGYTF
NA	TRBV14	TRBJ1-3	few	TGTGCCAGCAGCCAAGTGGCCGGAGGCTCTGGAAACACCATATATTTT	CASSQVAGGSGNTIYF
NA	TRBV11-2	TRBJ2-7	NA	TGTGCCAGCAGCTTAGAGCAGGGCAGTATCGAGCAGTACTTC	CASSLEQGSIEQYF